The clone carrying this TCR beta chain was detected once. What it recognizes is unknown. Autoimmune disease history or systemic immunosuppression led to patient exclusion. Trimming left V 1 base short and J 6 bases short, with 15 bases between. From germline, CDR1 is SQVTM and CDR2 ANQGSEA. This CDR3 is built from 15 residues. The sample originates from a study of OX40 agonist ivuxolimab in advanced cancers. Method: immunoSEQ multiplex PCR; TCRdb's copy keeps in-frame clones and lacks some. The sample has about 63,000 clones, about 90% seen once. Findings of the study overall: Partial responders at 0.1-3.0 mg/kg had among the lowest clonal expansion. The expanded peripheral T cells' antigen specificity was not determined.

The receptor comes from an adult with an advanced solid tumor such as melanoma, head and neck, liver or kidney cancer. This chain connects TRBV29-1 to TRBJ2-2, with a weak D call TRBD2 (6 bases). The material sequenced was CD4+ or CD8+ T cells sorted from blood, taken in a trial of the OX40 agonist ivuxolimab. The CDR3 nucleotides read TGCAGCGTTGAAGTCCCGGGATGGAGGGCCGGGGAGCTGTTTTTT. It is translated as CSVEVPGWRAGELFF.